This TCR beta chain was found in a study of cytomegalovirus exposure and HLA in healthy donors. Overall study: The same platform was used for the 120 or so validation repertoires as for the roughly 670 first-cohort repertoires, as reported in a later analysis. Study conclusions and caveats: Researchers catalogued around 150 TCR beta chains as cytomegalovirus-associated. TCR clusters originating in the first cohort tended to co-occur in the roughly 130 validation repertoires, according to a later analysis.

Clones were read by immunoSEQ multiplex PCR, and TCRdb kept only the in-frame ones, dropping some. The table includes some 180,000 clones, more than 75% detected once. V was clipped by 2 bases and J by 4 bases, with 8 bases between them. The CDR3 spans 13 residues. CDR1 and CDR2 from the germline V gene are MNHEY and SVGAGI. Notes on this clone: Its antigen is as yet unknown.

Separate from the 666-subject first cohort, the roughly 120-subject validation cohort was the one that the donors belonged to. This clonotype was obtained from a man younger than 40 in good health and CMV-seropositive. The material sequenced was PBMCs. The chain is built from TRBV6-5 and TRBJ1-2; D is unresolved. The chain's CDR3 is CASSYTPSYGYTF. The CDR3 region has the DNA TGTGCCAGCAGTTACACGCCGAGCTATGGCTACACCTTC.